This T cell receptor beta chain came from a study of T cell responses to AZD1222 COVID-19 vaccine. About this clone itself: Its specificity is not known.

The repertoire was sequenced with immunoSEQ multiplex PCR; TCRdb's copy has only in-frame clones and lacks some. The sample yields about 130,000 clones, 80% to 90% seen once. Study results and caveats: AZD1222 recipients seropositive at baseline numbered only six or seven. In a largely white British group with more females than males, clonal diversity was possibly underestimated. There were repertoire samples only from the period after the peak T cell response. Spike-specific TCR repertoires showed rising breadth and depth after two AZD1222 doses.

Trimming removed 1 base from V and 3 bases from J, with 10 bases in between. This CDR3 has 15 residues. Germline V gene lookup returns CDR1 MDHEN and CDR2 SYDVKM. The source material was peripheral blood, sampled on day 0 of AZD1222 vaccination. The receptor comes from an adult in good health. The chain recombines TRBV28 with TRBJ1-5, with D tentatively TRBD1 (6 bases). The CDR3 loop is CASSLSDRTNQPQHF. CDR3 in DNA: TGTGCCAGCAGTTTATCTGACAGGACCAATCAGCCCCAGCATTTT.